The text below deals with one T cell receptor (beta chain). This record comes from a study of blood T cell repertoires in COVID-19. Overall study: Collection of acute and convalescent COVID-19 samples took place in the United States, Italy and Spain.

Only in-frame clones appear in the TCRdb table, and some are missing; sequencing was by immunoSEQ multiplex PCR. The repertoire holds roughly 59,000 clones, with 70% to 85% as singletons. After removal of 3 bases from V and 5 bases from J, the junction contained 9 bases not matched to a gene. Germline CDR1 and CDR2: MGHRA and YSYEKL. This CDR3 comprises 17 residues. This clonotype was sampled from a human donor in a cohort sampled during active COVID-19. The specimen was peripheral blood. The chain couples TRBV4-1 to TRBJ2-1; TRBD2 agrees at 11 bases. CDR3: CASSHDSGRGFNNEQFF. The CDR3 nucleotides are TGCGCCAGCAGCCATGATAGCGGGAGGGGTTTCAACAATGAGCAGTTCTTC.